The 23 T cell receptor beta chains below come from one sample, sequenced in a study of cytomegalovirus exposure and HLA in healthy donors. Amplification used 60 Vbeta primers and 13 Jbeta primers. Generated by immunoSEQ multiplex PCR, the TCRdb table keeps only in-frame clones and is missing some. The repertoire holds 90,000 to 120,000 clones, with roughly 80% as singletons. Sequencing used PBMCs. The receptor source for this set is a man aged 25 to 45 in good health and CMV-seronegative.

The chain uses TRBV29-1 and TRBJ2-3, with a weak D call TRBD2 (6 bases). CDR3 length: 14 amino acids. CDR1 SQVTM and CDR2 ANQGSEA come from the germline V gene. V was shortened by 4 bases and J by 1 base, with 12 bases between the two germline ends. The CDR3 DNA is TGCAGCGTTGTTGCGGGGATCGGCACAGATACGCAGTATTTT. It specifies CSVVAGIGTDTQYF.

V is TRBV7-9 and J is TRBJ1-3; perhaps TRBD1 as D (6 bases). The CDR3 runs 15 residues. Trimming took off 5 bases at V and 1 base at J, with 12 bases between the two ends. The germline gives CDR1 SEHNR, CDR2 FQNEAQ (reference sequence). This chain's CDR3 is CASSLQGGSGNTIYF. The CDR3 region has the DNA TGTGCCAGCAGCCTACAGGGTGGATCTGGAAACACCATATATTTT.

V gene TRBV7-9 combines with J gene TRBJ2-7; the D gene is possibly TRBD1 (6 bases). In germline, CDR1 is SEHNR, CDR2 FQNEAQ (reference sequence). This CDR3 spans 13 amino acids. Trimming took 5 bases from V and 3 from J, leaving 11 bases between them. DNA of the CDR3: TGTGCCAGCAGCCGACAGGCTAGCTACGAGCAGTACTTC. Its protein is CASSRQASYEQYF.

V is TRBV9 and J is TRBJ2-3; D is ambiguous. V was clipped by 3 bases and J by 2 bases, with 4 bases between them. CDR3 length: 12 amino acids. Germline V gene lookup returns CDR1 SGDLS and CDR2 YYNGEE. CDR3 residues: CASSAITDTQYF. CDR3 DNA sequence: TGTGCCAGCAGCGCCATCACAGATACGCAGTATTTT.

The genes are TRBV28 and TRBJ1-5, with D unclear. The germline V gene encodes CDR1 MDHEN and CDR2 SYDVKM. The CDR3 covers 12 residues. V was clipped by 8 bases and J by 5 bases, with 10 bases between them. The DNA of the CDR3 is TGTGCCAGCGAATCCCTATATCAGCCCCAGCATTTT. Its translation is CASESLYQPQHF.

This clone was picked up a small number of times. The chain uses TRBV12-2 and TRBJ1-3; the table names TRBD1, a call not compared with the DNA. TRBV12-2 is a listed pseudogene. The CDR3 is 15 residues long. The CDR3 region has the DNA TGTGCAAGTCGCTGGGGGCCTGCCTCTGGAAACACCATATATTTT. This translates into CASRWGPASGNTIYF.

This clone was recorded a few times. CDR3 DNA: TGCGCCAGAAGCCTCGAGGGGGTCGCTGAAGCTTTCTTT. Translated, it gives CARSLEGVAEAFF. The chain has TRBV10-1 and TRBJ1-1, with D tentatively TRBD1 (6 bases). V was trimmed by 9 bases and J by 6 bases, leaving 17 bases between them. The germline V gene encodes CDR1 WNHNN and CDR2 SYGVQD (reference sequence). CDR3 size: 13 residues.

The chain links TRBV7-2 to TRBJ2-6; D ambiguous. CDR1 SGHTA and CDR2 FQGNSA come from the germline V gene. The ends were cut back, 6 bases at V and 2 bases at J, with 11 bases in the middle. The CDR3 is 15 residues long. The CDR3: CASSFGPPGANVLTF. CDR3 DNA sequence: TGTGCCAGCAGTTTTGGGCCTCCTGGGGCCAACGTCCTGACTTTC.

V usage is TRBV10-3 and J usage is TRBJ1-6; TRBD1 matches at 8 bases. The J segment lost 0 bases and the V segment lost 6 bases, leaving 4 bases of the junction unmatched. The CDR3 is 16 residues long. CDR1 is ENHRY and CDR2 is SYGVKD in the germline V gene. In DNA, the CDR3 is TGTGCCATCAGGAATACAGGGGGCTCCTATAATTCACCCCTCCACTTT. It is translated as CAIRNTGGSYNSPLHF.

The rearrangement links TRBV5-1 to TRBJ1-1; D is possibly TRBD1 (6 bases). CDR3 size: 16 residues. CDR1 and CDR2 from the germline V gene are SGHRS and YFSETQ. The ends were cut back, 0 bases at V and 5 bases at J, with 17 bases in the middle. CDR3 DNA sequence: TGCGCCAGCAGCTTGGTTGGGACACCTATGGGTACTGAAGCTTTCTTT. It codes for CASSLVGTPMGTEAFF.

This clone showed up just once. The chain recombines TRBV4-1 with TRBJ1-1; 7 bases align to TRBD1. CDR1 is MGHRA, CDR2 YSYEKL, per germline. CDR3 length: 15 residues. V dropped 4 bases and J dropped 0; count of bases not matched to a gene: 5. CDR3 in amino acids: CASSLGTEMNTEAFF. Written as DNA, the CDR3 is TGCGCCAGCAGCCTTGGGACAGAGATGAACACTGAAGCTTTCTTT.

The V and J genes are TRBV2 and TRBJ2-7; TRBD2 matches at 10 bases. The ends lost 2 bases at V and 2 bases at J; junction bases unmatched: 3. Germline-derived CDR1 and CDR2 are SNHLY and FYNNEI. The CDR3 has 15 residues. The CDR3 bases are TGTGCCAGCAGTGAATGGACTAGCGGTGCCTACGAGCAGTACTTC. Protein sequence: CASSEWTSGAYEQYF.

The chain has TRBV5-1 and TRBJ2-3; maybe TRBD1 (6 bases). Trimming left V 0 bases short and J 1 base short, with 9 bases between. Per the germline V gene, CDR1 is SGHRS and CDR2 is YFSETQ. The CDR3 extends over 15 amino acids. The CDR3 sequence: CASSLGQARTDTQYF. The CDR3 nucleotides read TGCGCCAGCAGCTTGGGACAGGCCCGCACAGATACGCAGTATTTT.

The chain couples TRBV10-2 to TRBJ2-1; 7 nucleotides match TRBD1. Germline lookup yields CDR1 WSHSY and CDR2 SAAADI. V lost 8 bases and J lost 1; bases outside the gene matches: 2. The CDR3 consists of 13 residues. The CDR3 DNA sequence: TGCGCCAGCCAGGGACAGTCCTACAATGAGCAGTTCTTC. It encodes CASQGQSYNEQFF.

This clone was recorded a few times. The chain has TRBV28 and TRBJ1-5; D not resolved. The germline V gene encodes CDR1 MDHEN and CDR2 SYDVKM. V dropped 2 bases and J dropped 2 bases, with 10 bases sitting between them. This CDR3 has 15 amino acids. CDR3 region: CASSLKTSGNQPQHF. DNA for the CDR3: TGTGCCAGCAGTTTAAAGACTTCGGGCAATCAGCCCCAGCATTTT.

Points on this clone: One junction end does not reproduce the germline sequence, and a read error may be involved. The CDR3 sequence is CASSEGLAGRNEQFF. CDR3 bases: TGTGCCAGCAGCGAAGGACTAGCGGGTAGGAATGAGCAGTTCTTC. The chain joins TRBV2 to TRBJ2-1; 11 nucleotides align to TRBD2. Germline CDR1 reads SNHLY; CDR2 reads FYNNEI. The CDR3 is made up of 15 amino acids. The full variable domain, with the rest looked up from reference TRBV2 and TRBJ2-1, is EPEVTQTPSHQVTQMGQEVILRCVPISNHLYFYWYRQILGQKVEFLVSFYNNEISEKSEIFDDQFSVERPDGSNFTLKIRSTKLEDSAMYFCASSEGLAGRNEQFFGPGTRLTVL.

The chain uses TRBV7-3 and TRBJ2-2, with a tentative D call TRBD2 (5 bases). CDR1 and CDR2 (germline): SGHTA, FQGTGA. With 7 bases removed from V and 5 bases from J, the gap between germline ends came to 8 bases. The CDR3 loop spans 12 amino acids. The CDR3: CASTRGTGELFF. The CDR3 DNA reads TGTGCCAGCACCCGGGGAACCGGGGAGCTGTTTTTT.

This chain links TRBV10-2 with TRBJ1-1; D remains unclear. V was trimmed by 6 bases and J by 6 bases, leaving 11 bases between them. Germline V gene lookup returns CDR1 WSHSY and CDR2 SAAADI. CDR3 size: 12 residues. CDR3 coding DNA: TGCGCCAGCAGATCGGGAAGGGCTGAAGCTTTCTTT. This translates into CASRSGRAEAFF.

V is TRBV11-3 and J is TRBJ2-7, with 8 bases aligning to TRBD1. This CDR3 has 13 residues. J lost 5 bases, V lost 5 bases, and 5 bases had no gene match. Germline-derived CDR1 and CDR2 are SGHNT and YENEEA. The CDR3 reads CASSLNRGNEQYF. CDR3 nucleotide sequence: TGTGCCAGCAGCCTTAACAGGGGGAACGAGCAGTACTTC.

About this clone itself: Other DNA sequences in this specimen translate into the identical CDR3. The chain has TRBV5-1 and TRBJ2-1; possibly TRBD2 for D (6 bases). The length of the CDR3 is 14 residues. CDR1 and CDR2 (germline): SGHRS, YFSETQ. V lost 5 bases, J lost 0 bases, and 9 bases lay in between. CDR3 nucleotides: TGCGCCAGCAGTCGGGGGAGCTCCTACAATGAGCAGTTCTTC. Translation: CASSRGSSYNEQFF.

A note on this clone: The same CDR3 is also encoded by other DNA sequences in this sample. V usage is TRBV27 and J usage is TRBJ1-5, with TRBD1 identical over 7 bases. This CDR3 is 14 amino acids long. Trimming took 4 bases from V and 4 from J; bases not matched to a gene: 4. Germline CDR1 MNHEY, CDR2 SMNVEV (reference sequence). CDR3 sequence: CASSSPGGNQPQHF. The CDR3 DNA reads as TGTGCCAGCAGTTCCCCAGGGGGTAATCAGCCCCAGCATTTT.

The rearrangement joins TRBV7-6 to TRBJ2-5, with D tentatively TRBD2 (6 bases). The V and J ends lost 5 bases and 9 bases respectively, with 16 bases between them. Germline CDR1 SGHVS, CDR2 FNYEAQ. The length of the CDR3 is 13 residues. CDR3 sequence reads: CASSDPLLAAQYF. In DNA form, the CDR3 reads TGTGCCAGCAGCGACCCCTTATTAGCGGCCCAGTACTTC.

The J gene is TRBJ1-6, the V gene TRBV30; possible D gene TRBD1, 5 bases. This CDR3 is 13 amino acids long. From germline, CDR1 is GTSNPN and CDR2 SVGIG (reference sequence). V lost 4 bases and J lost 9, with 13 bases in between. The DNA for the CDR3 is TGTGCCTGGAAGTCAGGGATGCGTTCACCCCTCCACTTT. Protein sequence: CAWKSGMRSPLHF. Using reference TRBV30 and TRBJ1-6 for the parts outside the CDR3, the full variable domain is SQTIHQWPATLVQPVGSPLSLECTVEGTSNPNLYWYRQAAGRGLQLLFYSVGIGQISSEVPQNLSASRPQDRQFILSSKKLLLSDSGFYLCAWKSGMRSPLHFGNGTRLTVT.